Sequencing of this T cell receptor beta chain was carried out in a study of T cell responses to AZD1222 COVID-19 vaccine. The ends were cut back, 2 bases at V and 3 bases at J, with 7 bases in the middle. The CDR3 runs to 14 residues. CDR1 is MRHNA and CDR2 is SNTAGT in the germline V gene. Measured with immunoSEQ multiplex PCR; TCRdb has only the in-frame clones, and not every one. The sample holds 150,000 to 190,000 clones; 90% are singletons and the top ten take approximately 1.8%. Turning to this clone: What it binds is unknown.

Findings and limits, study-wide: Elevations in Spike-specific TCR breadth and depth followed administration of two AZD1222 doses. Among the donors, most were white British and more were female, and clonal diversity was possibly underestimated. Of spike-specific TCRs, nearly half reportedly target regions left unmutated in variants.

The sequence was obtained from an adult in good health. The V and J genes are TRBV6-4 and TRBJ2-2; the D gene could be TRBD1 or TRBD2 (5 bases each). The material was peripheral blood, obtained on day 0 of AZD1222 vaccination. The CDR3 DNA follows: TGTGCCAGCAGTGACAGGGGAGACACCGGGGAGCTGTTTTTT. It translates to CASSDRGDTGELFF.